This TCR beta chain was documented in a study of cytomegalovirus exposure and HLA in healthy donors. A multiplex PCR was run with 60 Vbeta primers and 13 Jbeta primers. TCRdb's copy holds only in-frame clones and misses some; the assay was immunoSEQ multiplex PCR. The sample's table shows some 120,000 clones. Sequenced material: PBMCs. This TCR was recovered from a man aged 25-45 years in good health and CMV-seronegative.

For the CDR3, the DNA is TGTGCCAGCAGCTTAGAGGAGGGGAATGGCTACACCTTC. Protein: CASSLEEGNGYTF. The genes are TRBV7-9 and TRBJ1-2; TRBD1 is a possible D gene (5 bases). Germline V gene data show CDR1 as SEHNR and CDR2 as FQNEAQ (reference sequence). Trimming removed 1 base at V and 6 bases at J, with 9 bases between. This CDR3 is built from 13 residues.